What follows are 20 T cell receptor beta chains derived from one specimen sequenced in a study of blood T cell repertoires in COVID-19. The repertoire was sequenced with immunoSEQ multiplex PCR; TCRdb's copy has only in-frame clones and lacks some. The data show under 300,000 clones, about nine tenths seen once. Sample: peripheral blood. The source of these receptors is a man aged 60 to 69 with acute or convalescent COVID-19.

The V gene is TRBV11-3, the J gene TRBJ1-1; D is perhaps TRBD1 (6 bases). CDR3 length equals 14 residues. Germline CDR1 SGHNT, CDR2 YENEEA. Trimming took off 6 bases at V and 1 base at J, with 12 bases between the two ends. The CDR3 reads CASRPVGGNTEAFF. The CDR3 DNA follows: TGTGCCAGCAGACCCGTAGGGGGGAACACTGAAGCTTTCTTT.

The V and J genes are TRBV7-3 and TRBJ2-3; possibly TRBD2 for D (6 bases). The germline V gene encodes CDR1 SGHTA and CDR2 FQGTGA. The CDR3 contains 15 residues. The germline V and J ends were trimmed by 5 bases and 3 bases, with 15 bases remaining between them. The DNA of the CDR3 is TGTGCCAGCAGCCCTAACCTCGGGGGAACAGATACGCAGTATTTT. Its translation: CASSPNLGGTDTQYF.

The chain couples TRBV19 to TRBJ2-7; TRBD1 might be the D (6 bases). Germline V gene sequence: CDR1 LNHDA, CDR2 SQIVND (reference sequence). V shed 2 bases and J shed 0 bases, with 8 bases lying between them. The length of the CDR3 is 14 residues. CDR3 protein: CASSITGSSYEQYF. The CDR3 coding sequence is TGTGCCAGTAGTATAACAGGGAGCTCCTACGAGCAGTACTTC.

V gene TRBV5-1 combines with J gene TRBJ2-3; 10 bases map to TRBD1. This CDR3 has 19 amino acids. Germline loops: CDR1 SGHRS, CDR2 YFSETQ. V shed 3 bases, J shed 0 bases, and the junction held 13 bases outside the gene matches. The CDR3 spells CASSSSPGTGDFSTDTQYF. In DNA, the CDR3 is TGCGCCAGCAGCTCCAGTCCCGGGACAGGGGACTTCAGCACAGATACGCAGTATTTT.

V and J are TRBV11-3 and TRBJ2-3; 7 nucleotides match TRBD1. Germline loops: CDR1 SGHNT, CDR2 YENEEA. The length of the CDR3 is 16 residues. V dropped 2 bases and J dropped 4; count of bases not matched to a gene: 9. CDR3 nucleotides: TGTGCCAGCAGCTTACGGCAGGGGGTGGGGGCAGATACGCAGTATTTT. It is translated as CASSLRQGVGADTQYF.

The chain recombines TRBV11-3 with TRBJ2-1, with 9 bases that match TRBD1. Per germline, CDR1 SGHNT and CDR2 YENEEA. The trim removed 5 bases at V and 2 bases at J, leaving 4 bases unmatched. CDR3 length equals 15 residues. CDR3 sequence reads: CASSPDRGTYNEQFF. CDR3 nucleotide sequence: TGTGCCAGCAGCCCAGACAGGGGGACCTACAATGAGCAGTTCTTC. Complete variable domain (other parts from reference TRBV11-3 and TRBJ2-1): EAGVVQSPRYKIIEKKQPVAFWCNPISGHNTLYWYLQNLGQGPELLIRYENEEAVDDSQLPKDRFSAERLKGVDSTLKIQPAELGDSAVYLCASSPDRGTYNEQFFGPGTRLTVL.

The CDR3 is CASSLTPGTPNIEQYF. The CDR3 DNA is TGCGCCAGCAGCTTAACCCCCGGGACTCCCAACATCGAGCAGTACTTC. The chain joins TRBV5-1 to TRBJ2-7; D is possibly TRBD2 (6 bases). CDR1 SGHRS and CDR2 YFSETQ come from the germline V gene. CDR3 length: 16 residues. Trimming cost V 2 bases and J 6 bases, with 21 bases left between them.

The genes are TRBV13 and TRBJ2-1; 7 bases match TRBD1. There are 18 residues in the CDR3. The germline V gene encodes CDR1 PRHDT and CDR2 FYEKMQ (reference sequence). Germline trimming cut 0 bases from V and 3 bases from J; bases unmatched to any gene: 11. CDR3 region: CASSLGLSGQVGYNEQFF. Here the CDR3 DNA reads TGTGCCAGCAGCTTAGGCCTAAGTGGACAGGTGGGCTACAATGAGCAGTTCTTC.

J is TRBJ2-7 and V is TRBV28; 10 bases fit TRBD1. The CDR3 has 14 residues. Unmatched junction bases numbered 10, after V lost 7 bases and J lost 7 bases. Germline values: CDR1 MDHEN, CDR2 SYDVKM. CDR3 sequence: CASIQGQGLGEQYF. CDR3 in DNA: TGTGCCAGCATCCAGGGACAGGGGCTGGGGGAGCAGTACTTC.

CDR3 in amino acids: CASSQDITYNEQFF. The CDR3 DNA reads as TGCGCCAGCAGCCAAGATATTACCTACAATGAGCAGTTCTTC. The J gene is TRBJ2-1, the V gene TRBV4-3; no reliable D call. This CDR3 contains 14 residues. Per the germline V gene, CDR1 is LGHNA and CDR2 is YSLEER. Between the trimmed V and J ends, which lost 0 bases and 2 bases, there was a span of 5 bases.

V and J are TRBV7-2 and TRBJ2-7, with D uncertain. V lost 6 bases, J lost 0 bases, and 12 bases lay in between. This CDR3 is built from 14 residues. Germline CDR1 and CDR2: SGHTA and FQGNSA. The CDR3 sequence: CASSQTLSSYEQYF. The CDR3 nucleotides are TGTGCCAGCAGTCAGACTCTGAGCTCCTACGAGCAGTACTTC.

The chain carries TRBV9 and TRBJ2-7; 9 nucleotides match TRBD2. The trim removed 1 base at V and 5 bases at J, leaving 7 bases unmatched. The CDR3 has 15 residues. CDR1 and CDR2 (germline): SGDLS, YYNGEE. The CDR3 bases are TGTGCCAGCAGCGTACAACCCCAGCGGGGGGACGAGCAGTACTTC. Amino acid sequence: CASSVQPQRGDEQYF.

CDR3 protein: CASSISRPGNTEAFF. CDR3 in DNA: TGTGCCAGTAGTATAAGCCGTCCAGGGAACACTGAAGCTTTCTTT. The rearrangement links TRBV19 to TRBJ1-1; unclear D gene. Germline loops: CDR1 LNHDA, CDR2 SQIVND (reference sequence). V lost 2 bases and J lost 1, with 11 bases in between. The CDR3 extends over 15 amino acids. The entire variable domain, with the rest obtained from reference TRBV19 and TRBJ1-1, is as follows: DGGITQSPKYLFRKEGQNVTLSCEQNLNHDAMYWYRQDPGQGLRLIYYSQIVNDFQKGDIAEGYSVSREKKESFPLTVTSAQKNPTAFYLCASSISRPGNTEAFFGQGTRLTVV.

V usage is TRBV9 and J usage is TRBJ2-1; 7 bases map to TRBD2. In germline, CDR1 is SGDLS, CDR2 YYNGEE. The V gene end was trimmed by 0 bases and the J gene end by 5 bases; junction bases not matched to a gene: 11. The CDR3 is 17 residues long. The CDR3 nucleotides read TGTGCCAGCAGCGTAGCTACGACGGGAGGAGTGGACAATGAGCAGTTCTTC. It yields the protein CASSVATTGGVDNEQFF.

This chain links TRBV11-2 with TRBJ2-1, with 14 bases matching TRBD2. The CDR3 totals 15 residues. Trimming cost V 0 bases and J 9 bases; bases outside gene matches: 1. Looked up from germline, CDR1 is SGHAT and CDR2 is FQNNGV. This CDR3 is CASSLEGLAGAEQFF. In DNA form, the CDR3 reads TGTGCCAGCAGCTTAGAGGGACTAGCGGGAGCTGAGCAGTTCTTC. Filled out from reference TRBV11-2 and TRBJ2-1, the complete variable domain reads EAGVAQSPRYKIIEKRQSVAFWCNPISGHATLYWYQQILGQGPKLLIQFQNNGVVDDSQLPKDRFSAERLKGVDSTLKIQPAKLEDSAVYLCASSLEGLAGAEQFFGPGTRLTVL.

The gene calls are TRBV10-3 and TRBJ2-2, with TRBD1 as a possible D gene (6 bases). CDR1 is ENHRY, CDR2 SYGVKD, per germline. The CDR3 sequence is 13 residues long. Here the CDR3 DNA reads TGTGCACATGGGGGCAGGGATACCGGGGAGCTGTTTTTT. Protein product: CAHGGRDTGELFF.

This rearrangement joins TRBV30 to TRBJ2-5, with D uncertain. V was trimmed by 2 bases and J by 7 bases, leaving 11 bases between them. The CDR3 loop spans 12 amino acids. Germline V gives CDR1 GTSNPN, CDR2 SVGIG (reference sequence). The CDR3 bases are TGTGCCTGGAGTACTACCCCCGGGACCCAGTACTTC. Residues: CAWSTTPGTQYF.

The chain combines TRBV11-3 with TRBJ2-7; maybe TRBD1 (5 bases). The germline V gene encodes CDR1 SGHNT and CDR2 YENEEA. Deletions cut 1 base from V and 5 bases from J, with 9 bases between. The CDR3 runs to 13 residues. The CDR3 nucleotides read TGTGCCAGCAGCTTAGCAGGGCTCAACGAGCAGTACTTC. As protein: CASSLAGLNEQYF.

The chain links TRBV5-6 to TRBJ2-7, with D unresolved. The CDR3 sequence is 15 residues long. Trimming took off 0 bases at V and 2 bases at J, with 12 bases between the two ends. Germline-derived CDR1 and CDR2 are SGHDT and YYEEEE. CDR3 region: CASSLGQALTYEQYF. CDR3 DNA: TGTGCCAGCAGCTTGGGGCAGGCCCTCACCTACGAGCAGTACTTC. The full variable domain, rest sourced from reference TRBV5-6 and TRBJ2-7, is DAGVTQSPTHLIKTRGQQVTLRCSPKSGHDTVSWYQQALGQGPQFIFQYYEEEERQRGNFPDRFSGHQFPNYSSELNVNALLLGDSALYLCASSLGQALTYEQYFGPGTRLTVT.

This clone was seen more than once but under ten times. The rearrangement joins TRBV6-5 to TRBJ1-5, with D uncertain. V was cut by 6 bases and J by 5 bases, with 11 bases left in between. CDR1 and CDR2 from the germline V gene are MNHEY and SVGAGI. The CDR3 covers 13 residues. CDR3 nucleotides: TGTGCCAGCAGGTCCGAGGGAGATCAGCCCCAGCATTTT. Encoded protein: CASRSEGDQPQHF.